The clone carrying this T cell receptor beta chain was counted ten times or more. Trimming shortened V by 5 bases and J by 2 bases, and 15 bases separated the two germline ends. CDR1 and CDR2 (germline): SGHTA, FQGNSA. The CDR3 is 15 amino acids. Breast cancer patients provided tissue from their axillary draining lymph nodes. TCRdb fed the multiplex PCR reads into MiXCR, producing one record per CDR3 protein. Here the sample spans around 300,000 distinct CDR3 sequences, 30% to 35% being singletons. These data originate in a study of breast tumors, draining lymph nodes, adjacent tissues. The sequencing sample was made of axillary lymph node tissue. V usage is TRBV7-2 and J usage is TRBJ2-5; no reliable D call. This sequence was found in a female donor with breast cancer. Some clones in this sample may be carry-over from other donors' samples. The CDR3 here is CASSPRQAPQETQYF. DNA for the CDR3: TGTGCCAGCAGCCCGCGGCAGGCTCCACAAGAGACCCAGTACTTC.